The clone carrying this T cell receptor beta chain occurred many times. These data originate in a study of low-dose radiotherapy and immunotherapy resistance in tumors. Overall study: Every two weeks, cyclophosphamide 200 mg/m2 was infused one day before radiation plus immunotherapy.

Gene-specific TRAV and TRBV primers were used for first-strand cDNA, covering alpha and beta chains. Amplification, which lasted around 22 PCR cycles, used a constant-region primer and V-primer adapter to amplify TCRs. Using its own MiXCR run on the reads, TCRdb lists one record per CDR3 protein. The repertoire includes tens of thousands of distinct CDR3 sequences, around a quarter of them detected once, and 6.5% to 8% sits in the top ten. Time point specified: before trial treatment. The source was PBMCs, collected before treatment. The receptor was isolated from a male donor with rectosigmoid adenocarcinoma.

CDR3 sequence (DNA): TGTGCCACCAGTGAAACACCATTTAGCGGGAACTACAATGAGCAGTTCTTC. Protein product: CATSETPFSGNYNEQFF. The chain carries TRBV24-1 and TRBJ2-1; 8 bases map to TRBD2. V dropped 4 bases and J dropped 3; count of bases not matched to a gene: 10. Germline V gives CDR1 KGHDR, CDR2 SFDVKD. This CDR3 is built from 17 residues.